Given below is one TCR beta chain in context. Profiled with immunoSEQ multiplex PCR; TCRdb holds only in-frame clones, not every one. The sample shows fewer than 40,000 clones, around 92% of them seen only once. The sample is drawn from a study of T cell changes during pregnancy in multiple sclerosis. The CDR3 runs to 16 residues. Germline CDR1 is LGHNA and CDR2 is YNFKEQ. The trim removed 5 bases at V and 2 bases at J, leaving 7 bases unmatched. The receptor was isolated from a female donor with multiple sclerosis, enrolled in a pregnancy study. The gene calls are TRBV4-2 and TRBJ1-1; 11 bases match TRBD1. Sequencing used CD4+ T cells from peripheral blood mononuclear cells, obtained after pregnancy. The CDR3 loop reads CASSDSGTGGNTEAFF. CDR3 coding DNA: TGTGCCAGCAGCGATTCTGGGACAGGGGGTAACACTGAAGCTTTCTTT.